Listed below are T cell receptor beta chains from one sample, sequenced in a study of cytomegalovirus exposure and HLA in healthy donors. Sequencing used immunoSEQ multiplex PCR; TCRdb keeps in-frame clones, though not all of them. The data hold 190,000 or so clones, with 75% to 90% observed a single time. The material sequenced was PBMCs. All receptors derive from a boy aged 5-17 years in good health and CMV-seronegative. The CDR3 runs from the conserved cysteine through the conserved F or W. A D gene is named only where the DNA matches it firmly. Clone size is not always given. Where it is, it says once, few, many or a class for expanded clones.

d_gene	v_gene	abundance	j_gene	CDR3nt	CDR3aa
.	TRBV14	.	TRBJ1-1	TGTGCCAGCAGCTCCTCGGTCCGAGGCACTGAAGCTTTCTTT	CASSSSVRGTEAFF
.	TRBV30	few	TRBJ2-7	TGTGCCTGGAGAGAACAAGACTACGAGCAGTACTTC	CAWREQDYEQYF
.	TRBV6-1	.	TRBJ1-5	TGTGCCAGCAGCGCTTGGACAAGCAGCAATCAGCCCCAGCATTTT	CASSAWTSSNQPQHF
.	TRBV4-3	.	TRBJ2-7	TGCGCCAGCAGCCAAGATTCGGACAGTTACGAGCAGTACTTC	CASSQDSDSYEQYF
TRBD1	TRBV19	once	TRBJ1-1	TGTGCCAGTCAATTCGGATCTGGACAGGCGGCCACTGAAGCTTTCTTT	CASQFGSGQAATEAFF
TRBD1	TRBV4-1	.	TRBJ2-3	TGCGCCAGCAGCCAGCGGGACAGGGGGCCAGATACGCAGTATTTT	CASSQRDRGPDTQYF
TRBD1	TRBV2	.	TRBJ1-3	TGTGCCATCTCAACTTCCCGACAGGGATCCGGAAACACCATATATTTT	CAISTSRQGSGNTIYF
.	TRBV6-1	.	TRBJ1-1	TGTGCCAGCACCGACTCGAGGATGATGCGGACTGAAGCTTTCTTT	CASTDSRMMRTEAFF
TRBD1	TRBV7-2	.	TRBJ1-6	TGTGCCAGCAGCTTAGGGGACAGGGGAAATTCACCCCTCCACTTT	CASSLGDRGNSPLHF
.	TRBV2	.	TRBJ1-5	TGTGCCAGCCGCCGGGAAAGCAATCAGCCCCAGCATTTT	CASRRESNQPQHF
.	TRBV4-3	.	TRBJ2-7	TGCGCCAGCAGCCGACAGAACTCCTACGAGCAGTACTTC	CASSRQNSYEQYF
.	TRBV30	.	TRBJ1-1	TGTGCCTGGAGTGGAAACAGGGATGCTTTCTTT	CAWSGNRDAFF
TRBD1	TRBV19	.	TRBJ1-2	TGTGCCAGTAGTATCCGGACAGGGGGGGATTATGGCTACACCTTC	CASSIRTGGDYGYTF
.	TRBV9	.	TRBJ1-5	TGTGCCAGCAGCGTAGGGCATAGCAATCAGCCCCAGCATTTT	CASSVGHSNQPQHF
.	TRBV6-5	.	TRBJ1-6	TGTGCCAGCAGTTACGCAGGGTCGGGTACACCCCTCCACTTT	CASSYAGSGTPLHF
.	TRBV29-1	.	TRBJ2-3	TGCAGCGTCGTTACTAGGAGCACAGATACGCAGTATTTT	CSVVTRSTDTQYF